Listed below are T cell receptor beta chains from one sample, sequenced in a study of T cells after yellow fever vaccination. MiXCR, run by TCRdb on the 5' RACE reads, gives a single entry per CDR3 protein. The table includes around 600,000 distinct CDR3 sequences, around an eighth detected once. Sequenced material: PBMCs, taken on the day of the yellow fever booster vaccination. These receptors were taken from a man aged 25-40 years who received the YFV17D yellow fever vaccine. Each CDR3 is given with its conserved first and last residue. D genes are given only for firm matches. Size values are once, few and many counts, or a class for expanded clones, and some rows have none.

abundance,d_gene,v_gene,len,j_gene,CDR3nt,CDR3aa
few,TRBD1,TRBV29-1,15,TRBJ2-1,TGCAGCGTTGCAAGGGGGCAGGGTCAGTACAATGAGCAGTTCTTC,CSVARGQGQYNEQFF
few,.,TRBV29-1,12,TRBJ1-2,TGCAGCGTTGAGTCCCCCGGGGATGGCTACACCTTC,CSVESPGDGYTF
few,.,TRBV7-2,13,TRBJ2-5,TGTGCCAGCAGTCCAAGGTGGGGAGAGACCCAGTACTTC,CASSPRWGETQYF
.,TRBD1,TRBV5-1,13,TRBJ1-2,TGCGCCAGCACGGTGGGACAGAACTATGGCTACACCTTC,CASTVGQNYGYTF
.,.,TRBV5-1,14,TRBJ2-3,TGCGCCAGCAGCTCTGGGGCTAGCGTGGATACGCAGTATTTT,CASSSGASVDTQYF
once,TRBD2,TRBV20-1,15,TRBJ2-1,TGCAGCGGATTAGAAGCGGGAGGGGAGCGCAATGAGCAGTTCTTC,CSGLEAGGERNEQFF
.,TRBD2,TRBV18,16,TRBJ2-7,TGTGCCAGCTCACCTAGAAGCGGGGCACAGGCCTACGAGCAGTACTTC,CASSPRSGAQAYEQYF
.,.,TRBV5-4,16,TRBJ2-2,TGTGCCAGCAGCTTAGGCAGGGGTAGCCGCACCGGGGAGCTGTTTTTT,CASSLGRGSRTGELFF
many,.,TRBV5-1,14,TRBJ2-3,TGCGCCAGCATGGGAGGGGGGCTCACAGATACGCAGTATTTT,CASMGGGLTDTQYF
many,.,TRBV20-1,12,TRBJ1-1,TGCAGTGCTAACCAGGGGAACACTGAAGCTTTCTTT,CSANQGNTEAFF